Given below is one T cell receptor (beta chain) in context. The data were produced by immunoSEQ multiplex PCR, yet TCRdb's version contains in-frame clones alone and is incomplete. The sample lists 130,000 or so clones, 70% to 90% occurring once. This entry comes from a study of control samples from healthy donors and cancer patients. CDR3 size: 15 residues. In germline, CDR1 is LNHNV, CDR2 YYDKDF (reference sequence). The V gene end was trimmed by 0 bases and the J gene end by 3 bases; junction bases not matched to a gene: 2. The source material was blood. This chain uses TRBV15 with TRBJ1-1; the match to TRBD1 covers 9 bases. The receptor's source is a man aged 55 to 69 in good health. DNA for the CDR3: TGTGCCACCAGCAGAGATGGGACAGGGTACACTGAAGCTTTCTTT. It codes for CATSRDGTGYTEAFF.